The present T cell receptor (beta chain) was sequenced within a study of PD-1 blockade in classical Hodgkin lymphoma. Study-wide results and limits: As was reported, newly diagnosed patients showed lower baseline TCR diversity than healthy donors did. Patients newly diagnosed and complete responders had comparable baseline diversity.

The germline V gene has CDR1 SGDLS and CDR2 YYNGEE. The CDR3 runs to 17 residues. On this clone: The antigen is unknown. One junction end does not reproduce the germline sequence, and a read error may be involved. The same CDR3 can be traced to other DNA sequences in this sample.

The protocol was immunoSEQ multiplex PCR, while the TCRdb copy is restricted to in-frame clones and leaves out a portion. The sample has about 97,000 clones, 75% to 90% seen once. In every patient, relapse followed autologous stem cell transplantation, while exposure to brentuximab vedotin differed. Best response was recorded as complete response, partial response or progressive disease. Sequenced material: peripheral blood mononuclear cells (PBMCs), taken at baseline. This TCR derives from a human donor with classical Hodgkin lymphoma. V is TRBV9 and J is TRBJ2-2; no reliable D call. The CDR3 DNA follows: TGCGCCAGCAGCTCCCCCCGAATCGAAGTCGGCACCGGGGAGCTGTTTTTT. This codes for CASSSPRIEVGTGELFF.